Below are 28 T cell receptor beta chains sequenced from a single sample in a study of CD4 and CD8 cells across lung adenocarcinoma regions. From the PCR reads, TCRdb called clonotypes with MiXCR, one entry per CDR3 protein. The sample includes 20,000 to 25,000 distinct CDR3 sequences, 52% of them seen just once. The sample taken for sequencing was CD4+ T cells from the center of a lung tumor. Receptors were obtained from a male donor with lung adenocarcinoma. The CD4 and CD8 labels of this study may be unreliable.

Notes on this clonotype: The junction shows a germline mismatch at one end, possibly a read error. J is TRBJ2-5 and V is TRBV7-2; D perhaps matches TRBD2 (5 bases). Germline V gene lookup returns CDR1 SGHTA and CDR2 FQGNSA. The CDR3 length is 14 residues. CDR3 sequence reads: CAGSGWRDTETQYF. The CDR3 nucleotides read TGTGCGGGCAGCGGTTGGCGTGACACAGAGACGCAGTACTTC.

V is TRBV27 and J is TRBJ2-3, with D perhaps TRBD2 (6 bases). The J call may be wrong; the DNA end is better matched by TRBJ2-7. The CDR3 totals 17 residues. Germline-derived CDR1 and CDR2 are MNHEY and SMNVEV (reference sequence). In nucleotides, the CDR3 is TGTGCCAGCAGTGCGGGGCGACTGGCTCGTGAGCCAGATACGCAGTACTTC. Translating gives CASSAGRLAREPDTQYF.

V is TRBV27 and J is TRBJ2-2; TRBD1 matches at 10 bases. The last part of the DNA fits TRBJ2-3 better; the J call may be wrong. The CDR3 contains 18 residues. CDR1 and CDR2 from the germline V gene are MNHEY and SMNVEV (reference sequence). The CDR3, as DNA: TGTGCCAGCAGTACCCGGGACAGGGGACATACGAACACCGGGAAGCAGTATTTT. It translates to CASSTRDRGHTNTGKQYF.

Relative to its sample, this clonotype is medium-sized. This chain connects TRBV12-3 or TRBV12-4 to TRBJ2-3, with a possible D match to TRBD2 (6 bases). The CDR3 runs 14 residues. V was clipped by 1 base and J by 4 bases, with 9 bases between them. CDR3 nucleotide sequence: TGTGCCAGCAGTTTAGTACGGGGGTCAGATACGCAGTATTTT. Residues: CASSLVRGSDTQYF.

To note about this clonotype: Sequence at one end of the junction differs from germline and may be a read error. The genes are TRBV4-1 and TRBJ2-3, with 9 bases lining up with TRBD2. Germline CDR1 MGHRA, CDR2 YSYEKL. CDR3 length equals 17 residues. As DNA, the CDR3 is TGCGCCAGCAGCCGCGATGCGGGAGGGGGAGCCAGGAACACGCAGTACTTT. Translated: CASSRDAGGGARNTQYF.

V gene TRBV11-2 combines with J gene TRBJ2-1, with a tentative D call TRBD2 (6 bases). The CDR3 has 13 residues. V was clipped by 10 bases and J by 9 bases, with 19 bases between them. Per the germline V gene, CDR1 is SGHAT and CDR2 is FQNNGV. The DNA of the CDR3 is TGTGCCACCGTACCGGGACTCTCATTTGAGCAGTTCTTC. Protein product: CATVPGLSFEQFF. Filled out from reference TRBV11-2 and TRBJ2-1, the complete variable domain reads EAGVAQSPRYKIIEKRQSVAFWCNPISGHATLYWYQQILGQGPKLLIQFQNNGVVDDSQLPKDRFSAERLKGVDSTLKIQPAKLEDSAVYLCATVPGLSFEQFFGPGTRLTVL.

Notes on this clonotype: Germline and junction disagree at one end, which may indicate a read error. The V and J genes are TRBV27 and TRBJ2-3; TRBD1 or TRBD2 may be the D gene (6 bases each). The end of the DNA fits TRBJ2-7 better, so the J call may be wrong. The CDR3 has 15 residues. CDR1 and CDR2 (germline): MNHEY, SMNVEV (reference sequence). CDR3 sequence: CASGFGGRGLDTQYF. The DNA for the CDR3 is TGTGCCAGCGGTTTCGGGGGCCGGGGGCTAGATACGCAGTACTTC.

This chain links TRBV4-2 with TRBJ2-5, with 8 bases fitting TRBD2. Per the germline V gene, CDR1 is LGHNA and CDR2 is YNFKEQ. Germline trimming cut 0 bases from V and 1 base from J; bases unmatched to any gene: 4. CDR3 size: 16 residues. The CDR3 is CASSQERAGAQETQYF. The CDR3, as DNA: TGTGCCAGCAGCCAAGAACGAGCGGGAGCCCAAGAGACCCAGTACTTC.

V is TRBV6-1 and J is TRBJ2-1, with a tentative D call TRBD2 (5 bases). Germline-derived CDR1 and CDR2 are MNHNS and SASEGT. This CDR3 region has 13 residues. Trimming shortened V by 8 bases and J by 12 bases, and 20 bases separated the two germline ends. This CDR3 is CASRDVSSDTQFF. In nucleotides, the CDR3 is TGTGCCAGCCGGGATGTGAGCAGCGATACGCAGTTCTTC.

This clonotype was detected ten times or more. DNA of the CDR3: TGTGCCAGCAGCTTATTGACCGCAGCGAACAATGAGCAGTTCTTC. Translation: CASSLLTAANNEQFF. The chain joins TRBV11-3 to TRBJ2-1; D is unclear. Deletions cut 2 bases from V and 5 bases from J, with 13 bases between. Germline CDR1 and CDR2: SGHNT and YENEEA. This CDR3 is built from 15 residues.

The DNA of the CDR3 is TGTGCCGGGGGTGACGGGAGCGGGAATGCAGATACGCAGTATTTT. Amino acid sequence: CAGGDGSGNADTQYF. The chain joins TRBV6-4 to TRBJ2-3; 7 bases fit TRBD2. This CDR3 is 15 amino acids long. CDR1 is MRHNA and CDR2 is SNTAGT in the germline V gene. Trimming took 11 bases from V and 4 from J; bases not matched to a gene: 15.

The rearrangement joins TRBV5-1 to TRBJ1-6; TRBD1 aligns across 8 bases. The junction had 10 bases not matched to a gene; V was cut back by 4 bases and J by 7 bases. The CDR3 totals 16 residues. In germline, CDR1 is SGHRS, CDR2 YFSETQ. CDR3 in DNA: TGCGCCAGCAGCCCTGGACAGGGTGTGAGGAATTCACCCCTCCACTTT. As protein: CASSPGQGVRNSPLHF. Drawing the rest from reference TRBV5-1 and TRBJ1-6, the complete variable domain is KAGVTQTPRYLIKTRGQQVTLSCSPISGHRSVSWYQQTPGQGLQFLFEYFSETQRNKGNFPGRFSGRQFSNSRSEMNVSTLELGDSALYLCASSPGQGVRNSPLHFGNGTRLTVT.

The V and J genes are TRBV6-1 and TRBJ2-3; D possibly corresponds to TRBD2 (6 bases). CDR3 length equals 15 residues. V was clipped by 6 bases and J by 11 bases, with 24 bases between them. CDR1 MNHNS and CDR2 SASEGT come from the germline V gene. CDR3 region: CASRLQAGSPEKQYF. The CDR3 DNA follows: TGTGCCAGCAGACTCCAGGCCGGGAGTCCAGAGAAGCAGTATTTT.

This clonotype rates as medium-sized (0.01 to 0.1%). The CDR3 sequence: CASSPGAGVAETQYF. CDR3 sequence (DNA): TGTGCCAGCTCCCCGGGTGCAGGGGTTGCAGAGACCCAGTACTTC. The chain couples TRBV6-1 to TRBJ2-5; D may be TRBD1 (6 bases). The CDR3 totals 15 residues. V shed 8 bases and J shed 4 bases, with 20 bases lying between them. The germline V gene has CDR1 MNHNS and CDR2 SASEGT.

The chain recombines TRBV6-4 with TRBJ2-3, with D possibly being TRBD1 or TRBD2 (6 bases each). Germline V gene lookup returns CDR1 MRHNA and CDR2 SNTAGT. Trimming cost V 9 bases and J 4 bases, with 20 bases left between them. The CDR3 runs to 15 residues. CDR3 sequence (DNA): TGTGCCAGGGGTGACGGGGGCGGTAGCGCAGATACGCAGTATTTT. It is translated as CARGDGGGSADTQYF.

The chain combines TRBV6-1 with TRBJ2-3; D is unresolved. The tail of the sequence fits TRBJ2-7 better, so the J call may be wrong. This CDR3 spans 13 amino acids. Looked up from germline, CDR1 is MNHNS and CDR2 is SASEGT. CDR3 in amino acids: CASRAVSTDAQYF. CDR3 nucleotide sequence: TGTGCCAGCAGGGCTGTGAGCACAGATGCGCAGTACTTC.

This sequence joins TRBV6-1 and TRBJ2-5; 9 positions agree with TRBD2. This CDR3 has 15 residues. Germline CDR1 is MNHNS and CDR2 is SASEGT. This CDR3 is CGGGDAGRGQETQYF. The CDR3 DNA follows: TGTGGCGGGGGGGACGCGGGCCGGGGCCAAGAGACCCAGTACTTC.

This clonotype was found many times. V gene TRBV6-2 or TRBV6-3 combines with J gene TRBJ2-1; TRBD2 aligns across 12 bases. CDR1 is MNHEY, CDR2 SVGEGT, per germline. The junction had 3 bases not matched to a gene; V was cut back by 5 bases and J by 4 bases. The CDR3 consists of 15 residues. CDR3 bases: TGTGCCAGCAGTCAACTAGCGGGAGGATACAATGAGCAGTTCTTC. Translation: CASSQLAGGYNEQFF.

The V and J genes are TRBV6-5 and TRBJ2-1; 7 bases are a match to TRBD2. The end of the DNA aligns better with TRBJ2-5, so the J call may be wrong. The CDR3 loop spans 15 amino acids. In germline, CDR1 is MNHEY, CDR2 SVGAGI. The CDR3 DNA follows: TGTGCCAGCAGTTTTGGGGGGGTAGCGCAAGAGACCCAGTACTTC. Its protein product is CASSFGGVAQETQYF.

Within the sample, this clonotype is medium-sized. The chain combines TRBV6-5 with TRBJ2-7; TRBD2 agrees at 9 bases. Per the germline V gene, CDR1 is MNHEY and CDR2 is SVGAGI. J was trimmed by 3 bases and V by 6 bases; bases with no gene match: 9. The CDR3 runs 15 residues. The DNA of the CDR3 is TGTGCCAGCAGCTTGACTAGCGGTCGGTACTACGAGCAGTACTTC. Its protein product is CASSLTSGRYYEQYF.

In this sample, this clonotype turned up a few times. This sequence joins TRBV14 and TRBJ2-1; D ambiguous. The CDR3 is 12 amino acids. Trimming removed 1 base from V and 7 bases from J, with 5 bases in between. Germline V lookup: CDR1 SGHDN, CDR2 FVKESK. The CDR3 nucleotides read TGTGCCAGCAGCCAAGCGTGGAATGAGCAGTTCTTC. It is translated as CASSQAWNEQFF.

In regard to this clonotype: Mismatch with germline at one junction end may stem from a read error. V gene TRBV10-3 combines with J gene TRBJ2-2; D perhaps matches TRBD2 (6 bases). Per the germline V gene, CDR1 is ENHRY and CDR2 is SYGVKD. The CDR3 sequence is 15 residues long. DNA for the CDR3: TGTGCCCGGGGACTCCAGGCCGGAAGCACCGGGAAGCTGTATTTT. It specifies CARGLQAGSTGKLYF.

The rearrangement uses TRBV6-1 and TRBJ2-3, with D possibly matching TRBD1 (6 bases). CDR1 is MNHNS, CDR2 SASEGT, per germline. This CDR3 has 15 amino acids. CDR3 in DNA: TGTGTCAGGGGCGAACAGGTGGTGAACACCGGGGCGCTGTATTTT. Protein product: CVRGEQVVNTGALYF.

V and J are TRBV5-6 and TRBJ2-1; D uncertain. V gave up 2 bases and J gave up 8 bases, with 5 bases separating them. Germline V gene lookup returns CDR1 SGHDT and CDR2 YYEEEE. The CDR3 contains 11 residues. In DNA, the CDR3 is TGTGCCAGCAGCTTCTCCGATGAGCAGTTCTTC. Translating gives CASSFSDEQFF. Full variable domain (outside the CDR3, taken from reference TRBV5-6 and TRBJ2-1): DAGVTQSPTHLIKTRGQQVTLRCSPKSGHDTVSWYQQALGQGPQFIFQYYEEEERQRGNFPDRFSGHQFPNYSSELNVNALLLGDSALYLCASSFSDEQFFGPGTRLTVL.

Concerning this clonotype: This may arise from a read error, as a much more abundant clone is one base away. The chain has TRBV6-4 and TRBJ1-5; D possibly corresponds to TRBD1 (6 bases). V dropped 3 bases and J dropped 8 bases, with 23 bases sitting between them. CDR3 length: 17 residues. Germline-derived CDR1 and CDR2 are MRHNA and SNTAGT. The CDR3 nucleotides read TGTGCCAGCAGTGAGCCACTTCGGTGGGAGAGGGACAAGCCCCAGCATTTT. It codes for CASSEPLRWERDKPQHF.

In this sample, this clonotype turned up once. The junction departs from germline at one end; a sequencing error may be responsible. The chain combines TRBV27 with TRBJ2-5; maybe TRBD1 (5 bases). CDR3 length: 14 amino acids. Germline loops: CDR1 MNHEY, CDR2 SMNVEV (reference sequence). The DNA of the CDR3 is TGTGCCGGCAGTGGGGCTGGTGACAAAGAGATTCAGTACTTC. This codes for CAGSGAGDKEIQYF.

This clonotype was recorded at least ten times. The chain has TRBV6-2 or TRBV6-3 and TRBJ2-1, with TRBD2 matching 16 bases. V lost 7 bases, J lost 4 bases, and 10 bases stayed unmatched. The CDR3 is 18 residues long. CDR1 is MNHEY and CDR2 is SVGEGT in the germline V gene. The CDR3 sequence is CASKIGTSGRGGYNEQFF. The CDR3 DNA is TGTGCCAGCAAAATAGGGACTAGCGGGAGGGGGGGGTACAATGAGCAGTTCTTC.

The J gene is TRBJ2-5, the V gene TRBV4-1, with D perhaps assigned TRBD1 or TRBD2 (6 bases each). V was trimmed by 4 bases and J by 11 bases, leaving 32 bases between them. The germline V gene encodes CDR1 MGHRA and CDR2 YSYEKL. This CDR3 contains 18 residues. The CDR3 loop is CASSREGLGGRDTDTQYF. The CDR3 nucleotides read TGCGCCAGCAGCCGAGAGGGGCTCGGGGGCCGTGACACAGATACGCAGTACTTC.